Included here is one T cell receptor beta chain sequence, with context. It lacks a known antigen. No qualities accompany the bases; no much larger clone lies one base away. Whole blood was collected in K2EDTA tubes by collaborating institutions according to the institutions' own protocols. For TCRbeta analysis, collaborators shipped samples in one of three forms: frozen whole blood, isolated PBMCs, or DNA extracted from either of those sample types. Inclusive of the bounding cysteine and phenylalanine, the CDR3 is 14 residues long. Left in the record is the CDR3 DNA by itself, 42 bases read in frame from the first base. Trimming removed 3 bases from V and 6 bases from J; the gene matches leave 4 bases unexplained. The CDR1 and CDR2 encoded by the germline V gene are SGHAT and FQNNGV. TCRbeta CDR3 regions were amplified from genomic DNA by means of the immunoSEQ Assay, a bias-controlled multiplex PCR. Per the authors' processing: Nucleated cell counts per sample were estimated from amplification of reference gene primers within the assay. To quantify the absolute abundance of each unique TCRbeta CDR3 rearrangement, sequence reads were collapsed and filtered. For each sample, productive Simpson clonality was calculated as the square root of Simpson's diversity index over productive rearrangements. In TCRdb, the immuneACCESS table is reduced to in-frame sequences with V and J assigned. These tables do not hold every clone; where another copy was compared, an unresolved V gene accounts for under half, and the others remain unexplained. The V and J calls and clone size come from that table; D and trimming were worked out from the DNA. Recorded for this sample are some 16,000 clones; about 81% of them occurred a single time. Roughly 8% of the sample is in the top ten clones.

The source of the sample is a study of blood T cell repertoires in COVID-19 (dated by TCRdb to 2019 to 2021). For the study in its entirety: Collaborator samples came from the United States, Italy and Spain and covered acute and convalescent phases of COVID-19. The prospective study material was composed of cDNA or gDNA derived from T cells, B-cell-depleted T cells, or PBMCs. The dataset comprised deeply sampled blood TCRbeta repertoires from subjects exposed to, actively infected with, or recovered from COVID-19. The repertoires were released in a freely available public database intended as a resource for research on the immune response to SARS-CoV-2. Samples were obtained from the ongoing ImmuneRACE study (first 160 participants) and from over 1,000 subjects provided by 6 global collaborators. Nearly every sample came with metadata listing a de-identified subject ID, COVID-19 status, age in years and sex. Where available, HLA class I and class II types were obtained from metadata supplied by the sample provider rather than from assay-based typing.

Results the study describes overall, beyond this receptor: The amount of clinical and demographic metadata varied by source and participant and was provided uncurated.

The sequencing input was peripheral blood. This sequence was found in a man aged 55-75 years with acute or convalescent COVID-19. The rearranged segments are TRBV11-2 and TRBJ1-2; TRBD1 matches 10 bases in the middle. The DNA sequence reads TGTGCCAGCAGCTTCGCCGGGACAGGGGATGGCTACACCTTC. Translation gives CASSFAGTGDGYTF.